The clone carrying this TCR beta chain was counted only a few times. TCRdb reanalysed the 5' RACE reads using MiXCR and keeps one entry per CDR3 protein. The sample comprises 310,000 or so distinct CDR3 sequences, 7.5% to 9.5% of which are singletons, and approximately 7% rests with the top ten. This sample was included in a study of identical twins. The CDR3 covers 16 residues. Germline CDR1 and CDR2: SGHVS and FQNEAQ. V gave up 5 bases and J gave up 6 bases; unmatched junction bases: 12. The same sample was also used in a study of yellow fever vaccine responses in identical twins.

This rearrangement joins TRBV7-8 to TRBJ2-1; TRBD2 aligns across 8 bases. Sequenced input: CD8+ T cells sorted from blood. The receptor's source is a woman aged 18-29 years in good health. The CDR3 sequence: CASSPRGAGVLNEQFF. In DNA form, the CDR3 reads TGTGCCAGCAGCCCCCGGGGAGCGGGAGTTCTCAATGAGCAGTTCTTC.